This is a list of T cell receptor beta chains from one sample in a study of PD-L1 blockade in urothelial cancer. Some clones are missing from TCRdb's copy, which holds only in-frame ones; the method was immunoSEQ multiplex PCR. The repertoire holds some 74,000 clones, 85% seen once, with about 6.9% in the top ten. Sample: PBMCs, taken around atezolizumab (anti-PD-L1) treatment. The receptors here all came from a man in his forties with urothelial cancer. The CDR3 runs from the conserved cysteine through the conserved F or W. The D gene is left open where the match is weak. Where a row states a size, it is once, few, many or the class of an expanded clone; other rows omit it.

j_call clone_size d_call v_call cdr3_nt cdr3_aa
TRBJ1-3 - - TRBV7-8 TGTGCCAGCAGCTTAGCGGGGGGCTCTGGAAACACCATATATTTT CASSLAGGSGNTIYF
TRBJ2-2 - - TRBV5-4 TGTGCCAGCAGCTTGGTAGCGGACACCGGGGAGCTGTTTTTT CASSLVADTGELFF
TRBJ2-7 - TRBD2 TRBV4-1 TGCGCCAGCAGCCAAGACCAAACTAGCGGGAGTATCTACGAGCAGTACTTC CASSQDQTSGSIYEQYF
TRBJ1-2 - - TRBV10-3 TGTGCCATCAGTGAGTCGGGAGGGTTGGGTACTGGTGGCTACACCTTC CAISESGGLGTGGYTF
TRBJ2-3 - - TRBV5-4 TGTGCCAGCAGCTTGGCCGAATCGAGGGAGCAGTATTTT CASSLAESREQYF
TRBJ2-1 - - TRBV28 TGTGCCACTTGGTGGAGCTCCTACAATGAGCAGTTCTTC CATWWSSYNEQFF
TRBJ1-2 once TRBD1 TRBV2 TGTGCCAGCAGGGGGGACAGGGCATACTATGGCTACACCTTC CASRGDRAYYGYTF
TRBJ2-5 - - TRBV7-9 TGTGCCAGCAGCCCAGACAGGGGAGGGGAAGAGACCCAGTACTTC CASSPDRGGEETQYF
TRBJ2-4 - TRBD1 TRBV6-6 TGTGCCAGCAGTTACTCGAGTTCCGGACAGGGGTACTTC CASSYSSSGQGYF
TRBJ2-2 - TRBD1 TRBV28 TGTGCCAGCAGTTTGGGACAGGACCTGTTTTTT CASSLGQDLFF
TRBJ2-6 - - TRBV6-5 TGTGCCACTCAGGCCAGGGATTCTGGGGCCAACGTCCTGACTTTC CATQARDSGANVLTF
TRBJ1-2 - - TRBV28 TGTGCCAGCAGTTTCGGGTCGCTTAACTATGGCTACACCTTC CASSFGSLNYGYTF
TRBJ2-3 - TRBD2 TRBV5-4 TGTGCCAGCAGCTTGAGTCCAGCGGGGTACACAGATACGCAGTATTTT CASSLSPAGYTDTQYF
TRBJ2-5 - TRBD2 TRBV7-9 TGTGCCAGCAGCTTAGGGACTAGCGAAGAGACCCAGTACTTC CASSLGTSEETQYF
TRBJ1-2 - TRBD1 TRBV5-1 TGCGCCAGCAGCTTGCGAGCCATGACAGGGCCCACCAACTATGGCTACACCTTC CASSLRAMTGPTNYGYTF
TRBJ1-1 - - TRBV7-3 TGTGCCAGCAGCTCGGCGGGGGGCCGGCGCACTGAAGCTTTCTTT CASSSAGGRRTEAFF
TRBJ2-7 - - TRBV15 TGTGCCACCAGCACTACCACTAGTTCCTACGAGCAGTACTTC CATSTTTSSYEQYF
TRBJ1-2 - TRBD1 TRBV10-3 TGTGCCATCAGTGGGACAGGGGAAGGTGGCTACACCTTC CAISGTGEGGYTF
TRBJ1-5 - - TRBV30 TGTGCCTGGAGTGTTGATCAGCGTCAGCCCCAGCATTTT CAWSVDQRQPQHF
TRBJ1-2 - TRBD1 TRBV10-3 TGTGCCATCAGTGGGTCCCGGGACAGGGGGCATGGCTACACCTTC CAISGSRDRGHGYTF
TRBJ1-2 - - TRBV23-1 TGCGCCAGTCTCTATGGCTACACCTTC CASLYGYTF
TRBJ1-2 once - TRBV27 TGTGCCAGCAGTTCGACTCAGGGAATGGGTTTGGGCTATGGCTACACCTTC CASSSTQGMGLGYGYTF
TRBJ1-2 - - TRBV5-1 TGCGCCAGCAGCTTAACTGCGAACTATGGCTACACCTTC CASSLTANYGYTF
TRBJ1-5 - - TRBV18 TGTGCCAGTTCAGAGGGTATAAGCAATCAGCCCCAGCATTTT CASSEGISNQPQHF
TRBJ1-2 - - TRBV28 TGTGCCAGCAGGGAACAGGGTTTTAACTATGGCTACACCTTC CASREQGFNYGYTF
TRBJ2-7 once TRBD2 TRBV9 TGTGCCAGCAGCGTAGGGGGCGGGGGAACCTACGAGCAGTACTTC CASSVGGGGTYEQYF
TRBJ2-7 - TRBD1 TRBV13 TGTGCCAGCAGCTTAGAGACAGGGGCCTACGAGCAGTACTTC CASSLETGAYEQYF
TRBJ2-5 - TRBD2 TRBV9 TGTGCCAGCAGCCCACGGCCCGGTAGCGGGAGTGAGACCCAGTACTTC CASSPRPGSGSETQYF
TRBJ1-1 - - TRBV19 TGTGCCAGTACGGACACTATGAACACTGAAGCTTTCTTT CASTDTMNTEAFF
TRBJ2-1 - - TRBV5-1 TGCGCCAGCAACGATCTTAGCGGTCCCTACAATGAGCAGTTCTTC CASNDLSGPYNEQFF
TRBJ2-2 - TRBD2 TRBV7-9 TGTGCCAGCAGCATTGGACTAGCGGGAAGGGGGGAGCTGTTTTTT CASSIGLAGRGELFF
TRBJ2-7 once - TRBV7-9 TGTGCCAGCAGCTTAGGTAGCTCGTACGGATGGCACGAGCAGTACTTC CASSLGSSYGWHEQYF
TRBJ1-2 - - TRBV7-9 TGTGCCAGCAGCCCACAGAACTATGGCTACACCTTC CASSPQNYGYTF
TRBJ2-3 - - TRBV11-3 TGTGCCAGCAGCTTAAGAGGGAGTGCAGATACGCAGTATTTT CASSLRGSADTQYF
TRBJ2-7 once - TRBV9 TGTGCCAGCAGCGGACAGGATCCCTACGAGCAGTACTTC CASSGQDPYEQYF
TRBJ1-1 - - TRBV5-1 TGCGCCAGCAGGGTCAGGGGCCTCATGAACACTGAAGCTTTCTTT CASRVRGLMNTEAFF
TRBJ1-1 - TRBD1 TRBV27 TGTGCCAGCAGTTTACCTACTATTACTACGACAGGGAGAGGGACTGAAGCTTTCTTT CASSLPTITTTGRGTEAFF
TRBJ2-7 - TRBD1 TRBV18 TGTGCCAGCTCACGAGTGGCGGGGACAGGGCTCCTCGAGCAGTACTTC CASSRVAGTGLLEQYF
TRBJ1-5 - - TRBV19 TGTGCCAGTACCACGGGATGGAGCAATCAGCCCCAGCATTTT CASTTGWSNQPQHF
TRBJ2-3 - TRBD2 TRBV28 TGTGCCAGCCCTCCGGACAGGGGACGGGGGACTAGCGGGAGGGGTAGAGATACGCAGTATTTT CASPPDRGRGTSGRGRDTQYF
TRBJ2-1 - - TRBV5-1 TGCGCCAGCAGCTTGGTGGCTAGACGGTACTACAATGAGCAGTTCTTC CASSLVARRYYNEQFF